This TCR beta chain is from a study of cytotoxic CD8 clonotypes in ibrutinib-treated CLL (dated by TCRdb to the early 2020s). Notes on the research overall: In this cohort, around 15 patients were treatment-naive and about a dozen were relapsed/refractory, while 17 to 18 had unmutated IGHV. Response samples were taken after a median of around 13 months on treatment, ranging from roughly 6 to 36 months. Samples averaged about 260,000 productive templates and approximately 100,000 productive rearrangements. Every remission and progressive disease sample was obtained while ibrutinib was still being received by the patients. Partial responses were observed in 24 patients and complete responses in 2; after a median follow-up of roughly 72 months, remission was maintained in 15 or so patients and progression was observed in around twelve. Of the 90 or so participants in the trial, roughly 26 had longitudinal samples available. Cryopreserved peripheral blood mononuclear cells were collected at three points: before therapy, at response, and at either sustained remission or disease progression.

What the study reported, not specific to this receptor: Public clonotypes were rare and either shrank or stayed stable during treatment, and the rise in clonality at ibrutinib response reflected expansion of private clonotypes. At baseline, clonality was higher than in age-matched healthy donors and showed a strong correlation with circulating CD8+ T-cell counts. Lymph node repertoires were not examined, and the timing of sampling was not matched between patients in sustained remission and those whose disease progressed. At ibrutinib response clonality went up, during sustained remission it held steady, and at progression it dropped back toward baseline.

The time point label here, explained by the study, means: 24 months on ibrutinib. For TCR beta library preparation, roughly 2.1 micrograms of genomic DNA were isolated from cryopreserved PBMCs. Longitudinal blood samples from CLL patients on ibrutinib monotherapy were analyzed using high-throughput TCR beta sequencing. The patients were enrolled in a single-center, open-label phase 2 trial of ibrutinib monotherapy. Concerning this clone itself: This receptor's antigen is unknown. No much larger clonotype is one base removed from it; base qualities were not supplied.

Each clonotype received, on average, about 9.7x coverage in deep resolution sequencing performed on a MiSeq, where the target depth lay between 1 in 1 million and 1 in 200,000 T cells. The immunoSEQ hsTCRB Kit was used to generate the TCR beta libraries. The authors' analysis ran thus. ImmunoSEQ Data Assistant and ImmunoSEQ Analyzer were used for data analysis, and V, D and J genes were assigned according to IMGT definitions. Clonality, which ranges from 0 to 1, was calculated as one minus the normalized Shannon entropy of productive rearrangement frequencies. Only overrepresented clonotypes making up at least 0.05% of the repertoire of each patient were included in the public clonotype analysis. Some twelve repertoires from age-matched healthy donors, obtained from immuneACCESS, served as clonality controls. TCRdb carries this immuneACCESS record with in-frame sequences only. Its versions omit some clonotypes, under half of them owing to an unresolved V gene in the studies checked, with the rest unexplained. The V and J calls and clone size are taken from that table; D and trimming were inferred from the DNA. This sample has 90,000 to 150,000 clones in its table, and 58% of those were observed once. About 40% of the sample goes to the ten largest clones.

Sequencing was performed on PBMCs, taken after 24 months of ibrutinib treatment. The TCR sequence derives from a human donor with chronic lymphocytic leukemia.

The CDR3 in this case is CASSGGQGLFGNNEQFF. The nucleotide sequence reads as follows: TGCGCCAGCAGCGGAGGACAGGGGTTGTTTGGGAACAATGAGCAGTTCTTC. This chain is built from TRBV5-1 and TRBJ2-1, and 9 junction bases match TRBD1. V is trimmed back by 4 bases and J by 5 bases, and the junction contains 13 bases that no gene match accounts for. From its cysteine to its phenylalanine, the CDR3 spans 17 amino acids. The retained sequence is limited to the CDR3, 51 bases, with the frame set at the first base. As encoded in the germline V gene, CDR1 is SGHRS while CDR2 is YFSETQ.